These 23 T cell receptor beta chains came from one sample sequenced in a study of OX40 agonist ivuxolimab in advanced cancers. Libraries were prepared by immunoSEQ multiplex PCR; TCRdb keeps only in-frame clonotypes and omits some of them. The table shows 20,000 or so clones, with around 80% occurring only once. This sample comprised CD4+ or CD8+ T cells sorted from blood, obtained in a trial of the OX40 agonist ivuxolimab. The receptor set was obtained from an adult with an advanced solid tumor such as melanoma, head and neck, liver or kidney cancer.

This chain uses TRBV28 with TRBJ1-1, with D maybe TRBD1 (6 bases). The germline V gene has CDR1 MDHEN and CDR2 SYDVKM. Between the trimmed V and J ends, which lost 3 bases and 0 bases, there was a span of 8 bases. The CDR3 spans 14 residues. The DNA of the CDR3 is TGTGCCAGCAGTTTCGGACAGATGAACACTGAAGCTTTCTTT. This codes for CASSFGQMNTEAFF.

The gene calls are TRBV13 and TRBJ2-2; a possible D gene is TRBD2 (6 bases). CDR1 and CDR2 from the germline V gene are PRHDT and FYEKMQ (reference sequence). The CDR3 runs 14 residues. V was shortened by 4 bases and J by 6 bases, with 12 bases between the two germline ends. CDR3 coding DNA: TGTGCCAGCAGCTACCGACTAGTACCCGGGGAGCTGTTTTTT. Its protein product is CASSYRLVPGELFF.

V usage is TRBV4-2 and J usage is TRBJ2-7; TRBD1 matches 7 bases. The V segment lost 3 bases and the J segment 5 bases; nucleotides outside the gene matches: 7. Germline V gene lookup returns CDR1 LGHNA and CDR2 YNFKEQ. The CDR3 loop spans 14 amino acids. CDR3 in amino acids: CASSQQTGAHEQYF. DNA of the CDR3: TGTGCCAGCAGCCAGCAAACAGGGGCCCACGAGCAGTACTTC.

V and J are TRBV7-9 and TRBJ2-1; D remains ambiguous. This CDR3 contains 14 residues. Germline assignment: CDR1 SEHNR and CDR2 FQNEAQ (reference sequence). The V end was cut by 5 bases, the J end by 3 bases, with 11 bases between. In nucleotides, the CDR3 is TGTGCCAGCAGCCCCGAATATAACTACAATGAGCAGTTCTTC. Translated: CASSPEYNYNEQFF.

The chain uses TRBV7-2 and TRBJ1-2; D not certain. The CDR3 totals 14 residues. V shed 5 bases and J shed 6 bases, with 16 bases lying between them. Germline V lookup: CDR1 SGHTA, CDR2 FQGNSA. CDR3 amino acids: CASSQATRLDGYTF. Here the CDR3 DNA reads TGTGCCAGCAGCCAAGCGACTCGTCTCGATGGCTACACCTTC.

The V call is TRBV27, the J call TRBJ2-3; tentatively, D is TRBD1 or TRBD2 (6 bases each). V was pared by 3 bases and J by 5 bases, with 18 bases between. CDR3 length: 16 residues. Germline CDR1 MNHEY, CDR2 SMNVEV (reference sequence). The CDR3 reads CASSLVRGPWGDTQYF. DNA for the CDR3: TGTGCCAGCAGTTTGGTTCGGGGGCCATGGGGAGATACGCAGTATTTT.

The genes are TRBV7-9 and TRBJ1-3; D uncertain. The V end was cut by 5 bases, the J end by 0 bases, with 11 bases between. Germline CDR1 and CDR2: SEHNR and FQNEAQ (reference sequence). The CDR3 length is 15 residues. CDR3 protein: CASSPDPSSGNTIYF. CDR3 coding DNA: TGTGCCAGCAGCCCAGACCCAAGCTCTGGAAACACCATATATTTT.

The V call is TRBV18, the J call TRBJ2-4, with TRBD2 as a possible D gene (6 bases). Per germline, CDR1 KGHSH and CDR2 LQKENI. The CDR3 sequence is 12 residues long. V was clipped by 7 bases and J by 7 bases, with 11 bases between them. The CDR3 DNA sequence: TGTGCCAGCTACGAAAGCGGGAACATTCAGTACTTC. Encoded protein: CASYESGNIQYF.

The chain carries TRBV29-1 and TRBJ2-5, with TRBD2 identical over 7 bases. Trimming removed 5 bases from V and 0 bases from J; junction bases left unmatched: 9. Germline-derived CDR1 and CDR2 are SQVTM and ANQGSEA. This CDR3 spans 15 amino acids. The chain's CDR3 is CSVQRGRGYQETQYF. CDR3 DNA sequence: TGCAGCGTTCAGCGGGGAAGGGGCTACCAAGAGACCCAGTACTTC.

The DNA of the CDR3 is TGTGCCACCAGCAGCTGGGACAGGACTACGAATGAGCAGTTCTTC. Translating it yields CATSSWDRTTNEQFF. The V and J genes are TRBV15 and TRBJ2-1; 8 nucleotides match TRBD1. The CDR3 sequence is 15 residues long. The junction had 8 bases not matched to a gene; V was cut back by 3 bases and J by 7 bases. Germline V gene data show CDR1 as LNHNV and CDR2 as YYDKDF (reference sequence).

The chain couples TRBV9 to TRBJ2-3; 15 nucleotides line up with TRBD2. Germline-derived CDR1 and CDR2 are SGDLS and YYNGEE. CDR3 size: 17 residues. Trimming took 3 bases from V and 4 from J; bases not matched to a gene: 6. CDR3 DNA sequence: TGTGCCAGCAGCGGAGGGACTAGCGGGGGGCCATCAGATACGCAGTATTTT. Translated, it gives CASSGGTSGGPSDTQYF.

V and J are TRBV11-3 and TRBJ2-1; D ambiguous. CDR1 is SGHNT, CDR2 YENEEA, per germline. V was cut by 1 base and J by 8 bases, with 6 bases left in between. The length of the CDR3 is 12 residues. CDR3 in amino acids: CASSLVSDEQFF. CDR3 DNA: TGTGCCAGCAGCTTAGTGAGCGATGAGCAGTTCTTC.

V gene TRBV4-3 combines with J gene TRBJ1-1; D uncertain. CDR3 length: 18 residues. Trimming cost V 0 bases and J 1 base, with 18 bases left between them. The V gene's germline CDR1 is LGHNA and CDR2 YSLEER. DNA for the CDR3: TGCGCCAGCAGCCAAGATGTAATAGGGTTGCGGCAGAACACTGAAGCTTTCTTT. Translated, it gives CASSQDVIGLRQNTEAFF.

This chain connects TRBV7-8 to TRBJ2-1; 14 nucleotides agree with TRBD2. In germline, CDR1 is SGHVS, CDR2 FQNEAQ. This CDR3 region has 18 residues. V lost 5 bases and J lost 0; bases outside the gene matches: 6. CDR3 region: CASSQGLAGGSSYNEQFF. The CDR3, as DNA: TGTGCCAGCAGCCAAGGACTAGCGGGGGGCAGCTCCTACAATGAGCAGTTCTTC.

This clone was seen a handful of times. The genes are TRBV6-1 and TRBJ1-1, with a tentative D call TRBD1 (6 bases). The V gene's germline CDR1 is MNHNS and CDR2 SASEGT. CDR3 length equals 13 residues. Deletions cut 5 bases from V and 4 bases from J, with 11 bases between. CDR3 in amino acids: CASSKQGVTEAFF. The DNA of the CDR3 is TGTGCCAGCAGTAAACAGGGTGTCACTGAAGCTTTCTTT.

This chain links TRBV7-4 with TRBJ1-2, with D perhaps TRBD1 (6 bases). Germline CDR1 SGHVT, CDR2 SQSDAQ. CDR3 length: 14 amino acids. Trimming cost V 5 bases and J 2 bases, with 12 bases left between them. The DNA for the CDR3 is TGTGCCAGCAGCCGGACAGCCCTAAACTATGGCTACACCTTC. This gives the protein CASSRTALNYGYTF.

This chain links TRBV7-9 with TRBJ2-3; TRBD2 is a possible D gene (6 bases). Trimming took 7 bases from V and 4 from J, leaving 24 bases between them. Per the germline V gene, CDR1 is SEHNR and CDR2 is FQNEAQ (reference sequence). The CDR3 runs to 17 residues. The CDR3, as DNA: TGTGCCAGCAAGTCCTCTGGTAGCGGAGTACCACCAGATACGCAGTATTTT. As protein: CASKSSGSGVPPDTQYF.

The CDR3 bases are TGTGCCAGCAGTTTTGGGGGCCGTGCTTACAATGAGCAGTTCTTC. This codes for CASSFGGRAYNEQFF. The rearrangement joins TRBV27 to TRBJ2-1, with D possibly being TRBD1 (6 bases). The germline V gene has CDR1 MNHEY and CDR2 SMNVEV (reference sequence). V lost 3 bases and J lost 4, with 13 bases in between. CDR3 length: 15 residues.

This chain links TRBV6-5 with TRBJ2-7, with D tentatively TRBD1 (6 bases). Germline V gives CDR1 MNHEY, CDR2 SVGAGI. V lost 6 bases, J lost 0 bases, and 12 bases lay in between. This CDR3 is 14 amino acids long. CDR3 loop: CASSPVGGSYEQYF. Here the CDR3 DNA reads TGTGCCAGCAGCCCGGTAGGGGGCTCCTACGAGCAGTACTTC.

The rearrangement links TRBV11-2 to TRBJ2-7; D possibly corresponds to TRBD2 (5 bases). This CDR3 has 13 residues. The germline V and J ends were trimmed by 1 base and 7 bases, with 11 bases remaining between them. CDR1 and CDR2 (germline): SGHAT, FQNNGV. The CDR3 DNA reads TGTGCCAGCAGCTTAGGACTACCCCTAGAGCAGTACTTC. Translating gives CASSLGLPLEQYF.

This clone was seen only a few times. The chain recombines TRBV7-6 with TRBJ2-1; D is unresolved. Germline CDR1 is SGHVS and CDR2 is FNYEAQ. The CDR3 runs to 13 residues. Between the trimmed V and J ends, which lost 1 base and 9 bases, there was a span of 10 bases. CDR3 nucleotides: TGTGCCAGCAGCTTAGAAGGCCTAGGTGAGCAGTTCTTC. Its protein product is CASSLEGLGEQFF.

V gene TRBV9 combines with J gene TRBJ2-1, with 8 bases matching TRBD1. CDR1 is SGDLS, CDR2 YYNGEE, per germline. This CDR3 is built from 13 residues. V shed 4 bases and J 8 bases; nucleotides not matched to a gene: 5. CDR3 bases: TGTGCCAGCAGCCCCCGGACAGGGTATGAGCAGTTCTTC. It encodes CASSPRTGYEQFF.

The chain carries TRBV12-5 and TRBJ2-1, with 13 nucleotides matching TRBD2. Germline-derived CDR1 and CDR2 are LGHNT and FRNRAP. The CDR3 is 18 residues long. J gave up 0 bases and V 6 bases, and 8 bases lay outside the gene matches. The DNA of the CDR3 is TGTGCTAGTGGCTCCGGGACTAGCGGGATCTACTCCTACAATGAGCAGTTCTTC. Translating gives CASGSGTSGIYSYNEQFF.